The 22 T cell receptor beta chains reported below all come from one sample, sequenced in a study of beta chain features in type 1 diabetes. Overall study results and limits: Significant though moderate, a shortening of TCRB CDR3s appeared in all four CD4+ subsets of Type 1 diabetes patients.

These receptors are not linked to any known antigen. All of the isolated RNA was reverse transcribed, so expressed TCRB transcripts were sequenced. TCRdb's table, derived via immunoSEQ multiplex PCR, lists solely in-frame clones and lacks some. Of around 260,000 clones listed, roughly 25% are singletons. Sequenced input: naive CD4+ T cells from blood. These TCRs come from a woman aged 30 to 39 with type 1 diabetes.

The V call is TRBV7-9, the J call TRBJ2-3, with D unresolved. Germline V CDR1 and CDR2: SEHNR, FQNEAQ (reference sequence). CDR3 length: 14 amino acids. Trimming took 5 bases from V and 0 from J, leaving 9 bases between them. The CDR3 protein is CASSPMASTDTQYF. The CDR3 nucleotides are TGTGCCAGCAGCCCCATGGCTAGCACAGATACGCAGTATTTT.

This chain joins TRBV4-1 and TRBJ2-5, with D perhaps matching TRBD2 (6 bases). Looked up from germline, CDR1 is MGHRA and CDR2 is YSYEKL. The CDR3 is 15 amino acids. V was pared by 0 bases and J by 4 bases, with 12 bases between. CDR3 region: CASSQEDRRGETQYF. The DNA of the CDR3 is TGCGCCAGCAGCCAAGAAGACCGGAGGGGAGAGACCCAGTACTTC.

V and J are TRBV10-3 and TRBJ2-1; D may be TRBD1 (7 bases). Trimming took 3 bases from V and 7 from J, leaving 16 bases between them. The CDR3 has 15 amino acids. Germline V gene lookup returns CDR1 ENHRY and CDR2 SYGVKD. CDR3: CAISDPGQGGNEQFF. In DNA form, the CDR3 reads TGTGCCATCAGTGACCCTGGTCAGGGGGGAAATGAGCAGTTCTTC.

The CDR3 nucleotides are TGTGCCACCAGCAGCCGTCGGGGGGCTAGAGGAACAGATACGCAGTATTTT. This encodes CATSSRRGARGTDTQYF. The chain combines TRBV15 with TRBJ2-3; TRBD2 might be the D (7 bases). Trimming removed 3 bases from V and 3 bases from J, with 19 bases in between. The CDR3 is 17 amino acids. CDR1 is LNHNV and CDR2 is YYDKDF in the germline V gene (reference sequence). The full variable domain, completed using reference TRBV15 and TRBJ2-3, is DAMVIQNPRYQVTQFGKPVTLSCSQTLNHNVMYWYQQKSSQAPKLLFHYYDKDFNNEADTPDNFQSRRPNTSFCFLDIRSPGLGDTAMYLCATSSRRGARGTDTQYFGPGTRLTVL.

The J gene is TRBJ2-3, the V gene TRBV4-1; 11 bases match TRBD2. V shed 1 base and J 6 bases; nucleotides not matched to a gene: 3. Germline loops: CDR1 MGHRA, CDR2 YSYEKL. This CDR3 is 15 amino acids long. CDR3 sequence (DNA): TGCGCCAGCAGCCAAGTGACTAGCGGGACGGATACGCAGTATTTT. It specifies CASSQVTSGTDTQYF.

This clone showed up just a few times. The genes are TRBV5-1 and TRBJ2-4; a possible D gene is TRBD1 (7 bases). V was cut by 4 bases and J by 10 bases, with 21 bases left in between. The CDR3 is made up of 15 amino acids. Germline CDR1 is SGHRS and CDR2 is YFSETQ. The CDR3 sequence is CASSPSPAGQTIQYF. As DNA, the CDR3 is TGCGCCAGCAGCCCATCCCCTGCGGGACAGACAATTCAGTACTTC.

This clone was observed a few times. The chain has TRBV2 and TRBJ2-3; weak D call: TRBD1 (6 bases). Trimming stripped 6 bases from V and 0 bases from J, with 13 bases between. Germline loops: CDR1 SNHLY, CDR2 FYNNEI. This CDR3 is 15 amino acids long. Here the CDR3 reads CASSQQGASTDTQYF. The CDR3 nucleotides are TGTGCCAGCAGCCAACAGGGCGCCAGCACAGATACGCAGTATTTT.

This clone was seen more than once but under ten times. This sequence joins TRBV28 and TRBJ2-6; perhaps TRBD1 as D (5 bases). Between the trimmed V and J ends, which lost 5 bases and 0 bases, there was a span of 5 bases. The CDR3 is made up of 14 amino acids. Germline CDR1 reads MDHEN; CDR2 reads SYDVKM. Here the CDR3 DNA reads TGTGCCAGCAGTGACAGCTCTGGGGCCAACGTCCTGACTTTC. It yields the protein CASSDSSGANVLTF.

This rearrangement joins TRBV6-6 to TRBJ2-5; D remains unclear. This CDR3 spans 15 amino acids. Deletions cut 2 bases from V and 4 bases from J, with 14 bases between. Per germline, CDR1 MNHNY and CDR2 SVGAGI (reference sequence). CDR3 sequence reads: CASSYRGPERETQYF. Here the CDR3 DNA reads TGTGCCAGCAGTTACCGCGGTCCTGAGAGAGAGACCCAGTACTTC.

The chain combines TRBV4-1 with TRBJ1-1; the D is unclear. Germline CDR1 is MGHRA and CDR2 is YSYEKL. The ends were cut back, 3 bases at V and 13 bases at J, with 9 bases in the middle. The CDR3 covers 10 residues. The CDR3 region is CASSHRGVFF. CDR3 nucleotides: TGCGCCAGCAGCCATAGAGGCGTTTTCTTT.

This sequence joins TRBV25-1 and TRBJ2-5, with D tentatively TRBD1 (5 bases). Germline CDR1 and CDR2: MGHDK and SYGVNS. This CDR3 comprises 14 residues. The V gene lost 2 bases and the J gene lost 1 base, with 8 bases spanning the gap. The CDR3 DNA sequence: TGTGCCAGCAGTGAAACGACAGTCCAAGAGACCCAGTACTTC. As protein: CASSETTVQETQYF.

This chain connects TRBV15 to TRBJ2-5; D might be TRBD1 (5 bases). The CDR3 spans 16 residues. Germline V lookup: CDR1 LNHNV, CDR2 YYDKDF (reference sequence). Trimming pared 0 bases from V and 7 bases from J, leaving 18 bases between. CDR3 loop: CATSRDGEGERGTQYF. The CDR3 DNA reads TGTGCCACCAGCAGAGATGGGGAAGGGGAACGAGGGACCCAGTACTTC.

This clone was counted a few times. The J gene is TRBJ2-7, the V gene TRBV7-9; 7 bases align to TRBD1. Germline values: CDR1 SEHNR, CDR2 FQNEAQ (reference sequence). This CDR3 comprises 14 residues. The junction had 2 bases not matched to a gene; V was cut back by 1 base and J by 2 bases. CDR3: CASSLGDSAYEQYF. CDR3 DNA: TGTGCCAGCAGCTTAGGGGACAGTGCCTACGAGCAGTACTTC.

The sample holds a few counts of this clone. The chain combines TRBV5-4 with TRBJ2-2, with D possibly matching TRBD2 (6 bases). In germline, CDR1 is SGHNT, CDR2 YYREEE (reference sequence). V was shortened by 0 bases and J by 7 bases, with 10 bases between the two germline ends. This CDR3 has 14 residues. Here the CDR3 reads CASSLGTTSGELFF. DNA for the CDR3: TGTGCCAGCAGCTTGGGGACGACTAGCGGGGAGCTGTTTTTT.

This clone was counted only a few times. CDR3 sequence: CSVQASGTTDTQYF. CDR3 nucleotide sequence: TGCAGCGTTCAAGCTAGCGGAACCACAGATACGCAGTATTTT. V is TRBV29-1 and J is TRBJ2-3; 7 bases are shared with TRBD2. The germline V gene encodes CDR1 SQVTM and CDR2 ANQGSEA. This CDR3 has 14 amino acids. Germline trimming cut 5 bases from V and 2 bases from J; bases unmatched to any gene: 7.

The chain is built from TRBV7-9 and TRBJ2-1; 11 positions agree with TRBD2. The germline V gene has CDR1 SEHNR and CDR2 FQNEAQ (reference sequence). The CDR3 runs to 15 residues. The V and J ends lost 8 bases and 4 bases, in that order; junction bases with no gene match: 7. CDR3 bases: TGTGCCAGCCCCCGGGGGACTAGCGGTTACAATGAGCAGTTCTTC. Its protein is CASPRGTSGYNEQFF.

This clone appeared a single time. The DNA of the CDR3 is TGTGCCACCAGCAGAGGTCCTAGCGGACTTAGGGGAAACATTCAGTACTTC. Residues: CATSRGPSGLRGNIQYF. J is TRBJ2-4 and V is TRBV15; the match to TRBD2 covers 7 bases. Germline trimming cut 1 base from V and 6 bases from J; bases unmatched to any gene: 12. CDR1 and CDR2 (germline): LNHNV, YYDKDF (reference sequence). The CDR3 totals 17 residues.

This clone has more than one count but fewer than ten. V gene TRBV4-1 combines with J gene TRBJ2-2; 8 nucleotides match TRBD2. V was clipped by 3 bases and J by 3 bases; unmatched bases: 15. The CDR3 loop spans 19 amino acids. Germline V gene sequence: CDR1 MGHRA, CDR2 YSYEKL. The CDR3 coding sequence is TGCGCCAGCAGCCATGGTCTACTAGCGGAGTATACCTACACCGGGGAGCTGTTTTTT. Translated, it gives CASSHGLLAEYTYTGELFF.

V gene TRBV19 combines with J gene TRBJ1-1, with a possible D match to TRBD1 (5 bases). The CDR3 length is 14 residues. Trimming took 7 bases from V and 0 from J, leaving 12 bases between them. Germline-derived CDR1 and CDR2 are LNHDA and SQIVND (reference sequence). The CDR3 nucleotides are TGTGCCAGTACTCCGACAGTTATGAACACTGAAGCTTTCTTT. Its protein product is CASTPTVMNTEAFF. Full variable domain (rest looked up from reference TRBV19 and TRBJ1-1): DGGITQSPKYLFRKEGQNVTLSCEQNLNHDAMYWYRQDPGQGLRLIYYSQIVNDFQKGDIAEGYSVSREKKESFPLTVTSAQKNPTAFYLCASTPTVMNTEAFFGQGTRLTVV.

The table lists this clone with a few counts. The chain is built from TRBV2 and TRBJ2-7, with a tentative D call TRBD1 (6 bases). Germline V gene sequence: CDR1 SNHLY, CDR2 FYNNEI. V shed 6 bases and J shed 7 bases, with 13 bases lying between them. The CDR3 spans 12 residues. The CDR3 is CASRAGVEEQYF. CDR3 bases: TGTGCCAGCAGGGCAGGGGTTGAGGAGCAGTACTTC.

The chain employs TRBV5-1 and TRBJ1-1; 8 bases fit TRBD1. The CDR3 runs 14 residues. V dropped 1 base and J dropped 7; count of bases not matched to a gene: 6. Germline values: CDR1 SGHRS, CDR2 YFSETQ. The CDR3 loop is CASSLTGGPLEAFF. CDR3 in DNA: TGCGCCAGCAGCTTGACAGGGGGTCCCCTTGAAGCTTTCTTT. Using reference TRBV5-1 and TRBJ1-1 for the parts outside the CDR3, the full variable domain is KAGVTQTPRYLIKTRGQQVTLSCSPISGHRSVSWYQQTPGQGLQFLFEYFSETQRNKGNFPGRFSGRQFSNSRSEMNVSTLELGDSALYLCASSLTGGPLEAFFGQGTRLTVV.

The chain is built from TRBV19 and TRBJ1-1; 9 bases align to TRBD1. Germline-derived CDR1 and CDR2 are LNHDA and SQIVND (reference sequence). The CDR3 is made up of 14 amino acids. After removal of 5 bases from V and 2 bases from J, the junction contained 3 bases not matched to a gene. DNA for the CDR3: TGTGCCAGTAGTGCGGACAGGGGTAACACTGAAGCTTTCTTT. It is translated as CASSADRGNTEAFF.